Below are 5 T cell receptor beta chains sequenced from a single sample in a study of blood T cell repertoires in COVID-19. The data were produced by immunoSEQ multiplex PCR, yet TCRdb's version contains in-frame clones alone and is incomplete. This sample has roughly 150,000 clones, with 84% found just once. The sample taken for sequencing was peripheral blood. These receptors were collected from a woman aged 45-65 years in a cohort sampled during active or convalescent COVID-19.

The gene calls are TRBV7-9 and TRBJ2-7; perhaps TRBD1 as D (6 bases). V was cut by 8 bases and J by 1 base, with 6 bases left in between. This CDR3 is 11 amino acids long. CDR1 is SEHNR and CDR2 is FQNEAQ in the germline V gene (reference sequence). The CDR3 sequence: CASQGSYEQYF. CDR3 nucleotide sequence: TGTGCCAGCCAGGGGTCCTACGAGCAGTACTTC.

CDR3 loop: CASISQGVTEAFF. The CDR3, as DNA: TGTGCCAGCATCTCACAAGGGGTAACTGAAGCTTTCTTT. The chain uses TRBV7-9 and TRBJ1-1, with D perhaps TRBD1 (5 bases). V lost 7 bases and J 5 bases, leaving 14 bases between the germline ends. Germline V gives CDR1 SEHNR, CDR2 FQNEAQ (reference sequence). This CDR3 region has 13 residues. Drawing the rest from reference TRBV7-9 and TRBJ1-1, the complete variable domain is DTGVSQNPRHKITKRGQNVTFRCDPISEHNRLYWYRQTLGQGPEFLTYFQNEAQLEKSRLLSDRFSAERPKGSFSTLEIQRTEQGDSAMYLCASISQGVTEAFFGQGTRLTVV.

About this clone: A junction boundary mismatches the germline segment, possibly from a read error. The chain uses TRBV7-7 and TRBJ1-1; D remains unclear. This CDR3 is built from 13 residues. The germline V gene has CDR1 SSHAT and CDR2 FNYEAQ (reference sequence). The CDR3 region has the DNA TGTGCTAGCAGCCCCCTTAGGAACACTGAAGCTTTCTTT. Amino acid sequence: CASSPLRNTEAFF.

This chain connects TRBV5-1 to TRBJ1-2; D might be TRBD1 (6 bases). This CDR3 comprises 18 residues. Germline lookup yields CDR1 SGHRS and CDR2 YFSETQ. The V end lost 2 bases, the J end lost 3 bases, and 23 bases lay between the germline ends. CDR3 sequence: CASSFFHPQLTGYYGYTF. The CDR3 coding sequence is TGCGCCAGCAGCTTTTTCCACCCCCAATTGACAGGTTACTATGGCTACACCTTC.

V is TRBV3-1 (or the pseudogene TRBV3-2) and J is TRBJ1-1; 12 positions agree with TRBD1. J gave up 6 bases and V 3 bases, and 2 bases lay outside the gene matches. Germline CDR1 and CDR2: LGHDT and YNNKEL (reference sequence). This CDR3 spans 14 amino acids. CDR3 bases: TGTGCCAGCAGCCAGGGACAGGGGGCCGCTGAAGCTTTCTTT. Protein sequence: CASSQGQGAAEAFF.